The rows below give T cell receptor beta chains drawn from one sample of a study of early T cells in non-severe SARS-CoV-2 infection. TCRdb re-called the 5' RACE reads with MiXCR, one entry per CDR3 protein. The sample records 20,000 to 30,000 distinct CDR3 sequences, more than 3.5% being singletons. The sample consisted of whole blood. The receptors come from an adult who was a healthcare worker with PCR-confirmed SARS-CoV-2 infection or an uninfected control (not recorded which). The CDR3 runs from the conserved cysteine through the conserved F or W. A D gene is named only where the DNA matches it firmly. Rows may omit the clone size; those that give it use once, few, many or a size class.

V gene: TRBV9
D gene: -
J gene: TRBJ1-1
clone size: -
CDR3 DNA: TGTGCCAGCAGCGTAGGGCCAGGGGAGACTGAAGCTTTCTTT
CDR3 protein: CASSVGPGETEAFF

V gene: TRBV18
D gene: -
J gene: TRBJ2-1
clone size: many
CDR3 DNA: TGTGCCAGCTCACGGGGCGCGATGGATGGGTTCTTC
CDR3 protein: CASSRGAMDGFF

V gene: TRBV24-1
D gene: TRBD1
J gene: TRBJ1-2
clone size: many
CDR3 DNA: TGTGCCACCAGTGAACATGGACAGGGGGAGAGGAACGGCTACACCTTC
CDR3 protein: CATSEHGQGERNGYTF

V gene: TRBV12-3/TRBV12-4
D gene: -
J gene: TRBJ2-2
clone size: many
CDR3 DNA: TGTGCCAGCACCCTTCAGGGGGGGGCCGGGGAGCTGTTTTTT
CDR3 protein: CASTLQGGAGELFF

V gene: TRBV28
D gene: TRBD2
J gene: TRBJ2-3
clone size: many
CDR3 DNA: TGTGCCAGCAGTTTACAAGGGAGGGCCGATACGCAGTATTTT
CDR3 protein: CASSLQGRADTQYF

V gene: TRBV20-1
D gene: TRBD2
J gene: TRBJ2-1
clone size: many
CDR3 DNA: TGCAGTGCTAGACCCCTGACTAGCGGGAACAATGAGCAGTTCTTC
CDR3 protein: CSARPLTSGNNEQFF

V gene: TRBV20-1
D gene: -
J gene: TRBJ2-3
clone size: many
CDR3 DNA: TGCAGTGCTAGAGGGGACCTCTGGGAAGCCGAGACAGATACGCAGTATTTT
CDR3 protein: CSARGDLWEAETDTQYF

V gene: TRBV12-3/TRBV12-4
D gene: -
J gene: TRBJ2-1
clone size: few
CDR3 DNA: TGTGCCAGCACTCCGGGGTTGAACAATGAGCAGTTCTTC
CDR3 protein: CASTPGLNNEQFF

V gene: TRBV24-1
D gene: -
J gene: TRBJ2-1
clone size: many
CDR3 DNA: TGTGCCACCAGTGAGGGAGGCTACAATGAGCAGTTCTTC
CDR3 protein: CATSEGGYNEQFF

V gene: TRBV29-1
D gene: -
J gene: TRBJ2-1
clone size: many
CDR3 DNA: TGCAGCGTTGGAATCCTAGGAGGGGGGAACAATGAGCAGTTCTTC
CDR3 protein: CSVGILGGGNNEQFF

V gene: TRBV29-1
D gene: -
J gene: TRBJ1-4
clone size: many
CDR3 DNA: TGCAGCGCCAAGGTGCAGGGCGGAGTTAGTGAAAAACTGTTTTTT
CDR3 protein: CSAKVQGGVSEKLFF

V gene: TRBV6-2/TRBV6-3
D gene: -
J gene: TRBJ2-3
clone size: many
CDR3 DNA: TGTGCCAGCAGTGACCGACCGTCAGATACGCAGTATTTT
CDR3 protein: CASSDRPSDTQYF

V gene: TRBV6-6
D gene: -
J gene: TRBJ1-1
clone size: many
CDR3 DNA: TGTGCCAGCAGTTACCCCTTGGGACTGATGAACACTGAAGCTTTCTTT
CDR3 protein: CASSYPLGLMNTEAFF

V gene: TRBV6-1
D gene: TRBD1
J gene: TRBJ2-7
clone size: few
CDR3 DNA: TGTGCCAGCAGTGAAGCCGGGACAGGGGGCTACGAGCAGTACTTC
CDR3 protein: CASSEAGTGGYEQYF

V gene: TRBV16
D gene: -
J gene: TRBJ1-5
clone size: many
CDR3 DNA: TGTGCCAGCAGCCCTGGTCAGCTGGGACTCAATCAGCCCCAGCATTTT
CDR3 protein: CASSPGQLGLNQPQHF

V gene: TRBV10-3
D gene: -
J gene: TRBJ1-2
clone size: -
CDR3 DNA: TGTGCCATCAGTGAGTCGAACAGGGATGGCTACACCTTC
CDR3 protein: CAISESNRDGYTF

V gene: TRBV24-1
D gene: -
J gene: TRBJ2-2
clone size: many
CDR3 DNA: TGTGCCCCTAACACCGGGGAGCTGTTTTTT
CDR3 protein: CAPNTGELFF

V gene: TRBV5-1
D gene: TRBD2
J gene: TRBJ2-1
clone size: many
CDR3 DNA: TGCGCCAGCAGCTTGGGTTTAGCGGGAGTCCTTAATGAGCAGTTCTTC
CDR3 protein: CASSLGLAGVLNEQFF

V gene: TRBV25-1
D gene: -
J gene: TRBJ2-5
clone size: many
CDR3 DNA: TGTGCCAGCAATGCGGGGCACCGGGGGCAAGAGACCCAGTACTTC
CDR3 protein: CASNAGHRGQETQYF

V gene: TRBV5-1
D gene: -
J gene: TRBJ2-7
clone size: few
CDR3 DNA: TGCGCCAGCAGCTTGGAAGGAGGGCGGGCCTACGAGCAGTACTTC
CDR3 protein: CASSLEGGRAYEQYF

V gene: TRBV7-8
D gene: -
J gene: TRBJ2-1
clone size: medium-sized
CDR3 DNA: TGTGCCAGCAGCTTAGGGCAAAACAATGAGCAGTTCTTC
CDR3 protein: CASSLGQNNEQFF

V gene: TRBV24-1
D gene: -
J gene: TRBJ2-5
clone size: many
CDR3 DNA: TGTGCCACCAGTGATCAGACAGAACAAGAGACCCAGTACTTC
CDR3 protein: CATSDQTEQETQYF

V gene: TRBV7-9
D gene: TRBD1
J gene: TRBJ2-7
clone size: many
CDR3 DNA: TGTGCCAGCAGCCCACGTCCGGGACAGGCCTACGAGCAGTACTTC
CDR3 protein: CASSPRPGQAYEQYF

V gene: TRBV24-1
D gene: -
J gene: TRBJ2-1
clone size: -
CDR3 DNA: TGTGCCACCAGTGATTCACTAGCCAATGAGCAGTTCTTC
CDR3 protein: CATSDSLANEQFF

V gene: TRBV27
D gene: TRBD1
J gene: TRBJ1-4
clone size: many
CDR3 DNA: TGTGCCAGCAGTCTACAGCCCGGGACAGATGAAAAACTGTTTTTT
CDR3 protein: CASSLQPGTDEKLFF

V gene: TRBV18
D gene: TRBD1
J gene: TRBJ1-1
clone size: many
CDR3 DNA: TGTGCCAGCTCACTTGACAGGGGGTTCACTGAAGCTTTCTTT
CDR3 protein: CASSLDRGFTEAFF

V gene: TRBV10-3
D gene: TRBD2
J gene: TRBJ2-5
clone size: many
CDR3 DNA: TGTGCCATCCAGCAAGGGGAGGGCGGCGAGACCCAGTACTTC
CDR3 protein: CAIQQGEGGETQYF

V gene: TRBV20-1
D gene: -
J gene: TRBJ2-7
clone size: many
CDR3 DNA: TGCAGTGCCGTCGATCTGGGGCGCTCCTACGAGCAGTACTTC
CDR3 protein: CSAVDLGRSYEQYF

V gene: TRBV20-1
D gene: -
J gene: TRBJ1-2
clone size: many
CDR3 DNA: TGCAGTGTTCGGAAGAACCGACTCGCCTATGGCTACACCTTC
CDR3 protein: CSVRKNRLAYGYTF

V gene: TRBV6-5
D gene: -
J gene: TRBJ1-2
clone size: -
CDR3 DNA: TGTGCCACACAGAGGGAGAACTATGGCTACACCTTC
CDR3 protein: CATQRENYGYTF

V gene: TRBV11-1
D gene: TRBD1
J gene: TRBJ2-3
clone size: few
CDR3 DNA: TGTGCCAGCACCGAGACAGGGGGCGCGACAGATACGCAGTATTTT
CDR3 protein: CASTETGGATDTQYF

V gene: TRBV28
D gene: -
J gene: TRBJ1-2
clone size: few
CDR3 DNA: TGTGCCAGCTATACGGGGAACTATGGCTACACCTTC
CDR3 protein: CASYTGNYGYTF

V gene: TRBV4-2
D gene: -
J gene: TRBJ2-7
clone size: many
CDR3 DNA: TGTGCCAGCAGCCAAGAACCGAGTAGCTCCTACGAGCAGTACTTC
CDR3 protein: CASSQEPSSSYEQYF

V gene: TRBV4-2
D gene: TRBD1
J gene: TRBJ2-7
clone size: many
CDR3 DNA: TGTGCCAGCAGCCAAGAAAGGCGACAGGGGACCTACGAGCAGTACTTC
CDR3 protein: CASSQERRQGTYEQYF

V gene: TRBV5-4
D gene: TRBD2
J gene: TRBJ2-7
clone size: many
CDR3 DNA: TGTGCCAGCAGCCCGGGGGGGACCTCCTACGAGCAGTACTTC
CDR3 protein: CASSPGGTSYEQYF

V gene: TRBV7-3
D gene: TRBD2
J gene: TRBJ2-1
clone size: many
CDR3 DNA: TGTGCCAGCAGTTCCACTAGCGCCTCCTACAATGAGCAGTTCTTC
CDR3 protein: CASSSTSASYNEQFF

V gene: TRBV20-1
D gene: -
J gene: TRBJ1-5
clone size: many
CDR3 DNA: TGCAGTGCTAAAGAGGGCAATCAGCCCCAGCATTTT
CDR3 protein: CSAKEGNQPQHF

V gene: TRBV27
D gene: -
J gene: TRBJ1-5
clone size: many
CDR3 DNA: TGTGCCAGCTCAGATAGCAATCAGCCCCAGCATTTT
CDR3 protein: CASSDSNQPQHF

V gene: TRBV28
D gene: -
J gene: TRBJ2-3
clone size: many
CDR3 DNA: TGTGCCAGCAGAGGGGACCCCACAGATACGCAGTATTTT
CDR3 protein: CASRGDPTDTQYF

V gene: TRBV30
D gene: -
J gene: TRBJ2-6
clone size: medium-sized
CDR3 DNA: TGTGCCTGGAACCCGGCAGCGTCTGGGGCCAACGTCCTGACTTTC
CDR3 protein: CAWNPAASGANVLTF

V gene: TRBV7-2
D gene: -
J gene: TRBJ2-5
clone size: -
CDR3 DNA: TGTGCCAGCAGCCCGCGACAGGATAGTGCCCAGTACTTC
CDR3 protein: CASSPRQDSAQYF